A selection of T cell receptor beta chains follows, all from one sample in a study of regulatory T cells in long-lasting Graves disease. One entry per CDR3 protein, called by TCRdb with MiXCR from the multiplex PCR reads. The repertoire holds 300,000 to 500,000 distinct CDR3 sequences, with roughly 20% as singletons. Sequencing was performed on peripheral blood mononuclear cells (PBMCs), taken when the disease was refractory, from a patient treated with antithyroid drugs. Every receptor here comes from a female donor with Graves disease. Each CDR3 is given with its conserved first and last residue. The order of the fields is J gene, clone size, V gene, D gene, CDR3 protein, CDR3 DNA. A D gene is named only where the DNA matches it firmly. Not all rows give a size; the values are once, few, many and, for expanded clones, a class.

>TRBJ1-5|many|TRBV12-3/TRBV12-4|TRBD1
CASSPRTGTRNQPQHF
TGTGCCAGCAGTCCAAGGACAGGGACCCGCAATCAGCCCCAGCATTTT
>TRBJ2-7|NA|TRBV7-9|TRBD2
CASSDGAGEPYEQYF
TGTGCCAGCAGCGACGGGGCGGGAGAACCGTACGAGCAGTACTTC
>TRBJ2-5|many|TRBV6-1|NA
CASSPIQGEYETQYF
TGTGCCAGCAGTCCGATCCAGGGCGAGTACGAGACCCAGTACTTC
>TRBJ2-7|NA|TRBV6-1|NA
CASSAGPFSYEQYF
TGTGCCAGCAGTGCAGGACCCTTCTCCTACGAGCAGTACTTC
>TRBJ1-5|many|TRBV28|TRBD1
CASSLRQGVNQPQHF
TGTGCCAGCAGTTTACGGCAGGGGGTCAATCAGCCCCAGCATTTT
>TRBJ2-7|many|TRBV27|TRBD1
CASSTFGTGIYEQYF
TGTGCCAGCAGTACCTTCGGGACAGGTATATACGAGCAGTACTTC
>TRBJ2-5|NA|TRBV7-9|NA
CASSFWGPGKETQYF
TGTGCCAGCAGCTTTTGGGGCCCCGGGAAGGAGACCCAGTACTTC
>TRBJ1-6|NA|TRBV5-6|NA
CASSLAQRANSPLHF
TGTGCCAGCAGCTTGGCTCAAAGGGCTAATTCACCCCTCCACTTT
>TRBJ1-6|NA|TRBV19|NA
CASRTDSIGNSPLHF
TGTGCCAGTAGAACCGACTCGATAGGGAATTCACCCCTCCACTTT
>TRBJ1-2|NA|TRBV5-1|TRBD1
CASARSGQGVSIGGYTF
TGCGCCAGCGCGAGATCGGGACAGGGTGTCTCTATCGGTGGCTACACCTTC